This T cell receptor beta chain was documented in a study of beta chain bispecific antibodies for T cell cancers (dated by TCRdb to the early 2020s). About the investigation overall: After T cells from healthy donors were cocultured with bispecific antibodies and T cell leukemia lines, the researchers used TRBV sequencing of the cells that survived to measure how much each TRBV family was depleted. Surface TRBV12 (TRBV12-3) was expressed by Jurkat cells, and surface TRBV5-5 was expressed by HPB-ALL cells.

Study-level results and caveats: Every sequenced sample contained a mix of leukemia cell line cells and normal T cells, and most targeted TRBV signal came from the leukemia cells rather than from the normal T cells. Cross-reactivity of the anti-TRBV5-5 antibody with TRBV5-6 was attributed to high sequence similarity between the two genes.

From the cysteine up to the phenylalanine, the CDR3 has a length of 17 residues. The CDR3 DNA has 51 bases and is translated from base 1. CDR1 and CDR2 were assigned from the germline V gene as SGHRS and YFSETQ. For this chain, trimming is 3 bases at the V end and 3 bases at the J end, and the number of junction bases without a gene match is 7. The libraries included unique molecular identifier barcodes, and the barcodes were used to quantify clonotypes. Qiagen AllPrep DNA/RNA Micro kits were used to isolate total RNA, and an Agilent TapeStation was used to check RNA quality. TCR beta libraries were constructed by 5' RACE, in which cDNA synthesis was followed by two PCR steps with TCR beta constant-region gene-specific primers. Sequencing of the TCR beta libraries was done on an Illumina MiSeq platform. The paper's processing steps were these. MIGEC, MiXCR and VDJtools were used to process the reads. To get a clonotype's frequency, the unique molecular identifiers belonging to that clonotype were divided by all unique molecular identifiers in the sample. Nonfunctional TRBV genes classified in IMGT as pseudogenes or open reading frames, for example TRBV1, TRBV12-1 and TRBV21, were left out. TCRdb applied fastp at Q25 and MiXCR to the public reads, then kept only in-frame beta chains. Entries are consolidated by CDR3 protein sequence, retaining the most common genes and DNA. What appears here as the V and J calls and clone size reflects TCRdb's work, not the paper's. The sample contains 17,000 or so distinct CDR3 sequences, 2.1% of them found a single time. The ten top clones hold about 7.1% of the sample.

T cells were expanded from blood mononuclear cells for 2 to 4 days using either anti-CD3 antibody OKT3 or CD3/CD28 Dynabeads. The culture conditions for expanded T cells were RPMI 1640 plus 10% fetal bovine serum, recombinant human IL-2 (about 94 IU/ml) and IL-7 (about 5 ng/ml). Each coculture contained roughly 5 x 10^4 normal T cells, roughly 5 x 10^4 target cells and bispecific antibody in approximately 100 ul and was incubated for roughly 16 hours at 37 degrees C. Every bispecific antibody was made of two single-chain variable fragments, expressed in a single-chain diabody format carrying a His tag. Effector T cells were obtained from healthy human donors, and peripheral blood mononuclear cells were isolated from leukapheresis samples by Ficoll density gradient centrifugation. This clonotype counts as medium-sized (0.01 to 0.1%). What antigen it recognizes has not been identified. One base away there is no much larger clone; base qualities are not given.

Material: healthy donor T cells cultured with leukemia cells. The rearrangement combines TRBV5-1 with TRBJ2-6; TRBD1 matches 9 bases in the middle. This TCR derives from a human donor in good health. Some clones in this sample may be carry-over from other donors' samples. The CDR3 region: CASSYDRQGVGANVLTF. The DNA is as follows: TGCGCCAGCAGCTATGATCGACAGGGGGTTGGGGCCAACGTCCTGACTTTC. With the rest looked up from the reference TRBV5-1 and TRBJ2-6 genes rather than sequenced, the full variable domain is KAGVTQTPRYLIKTRGQQVTLSCSPISGHRSVSWYQQTPGQGLQFLFEYFSETQRNKGNFPGRFSGRQFSNSRSEMNVSTLELGDSALYLCASSYDRQGVGANVLTFGAGSRLTVL.